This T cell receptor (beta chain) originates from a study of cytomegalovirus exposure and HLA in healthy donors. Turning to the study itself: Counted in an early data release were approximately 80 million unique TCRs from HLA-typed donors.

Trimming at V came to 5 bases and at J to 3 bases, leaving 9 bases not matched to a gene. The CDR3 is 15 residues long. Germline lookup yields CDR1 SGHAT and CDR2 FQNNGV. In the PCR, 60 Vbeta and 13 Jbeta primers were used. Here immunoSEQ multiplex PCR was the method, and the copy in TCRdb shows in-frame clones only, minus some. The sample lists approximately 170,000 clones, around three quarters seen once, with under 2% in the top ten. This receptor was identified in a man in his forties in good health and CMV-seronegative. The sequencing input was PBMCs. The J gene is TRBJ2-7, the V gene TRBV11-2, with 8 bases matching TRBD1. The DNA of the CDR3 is TGTGCCAGCAGCCATCAGGACAGGGCACTCTACGAGCAGTACTTC. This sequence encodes CASSHQDRALYEQYF.